This entry features one T cell receptor (beta chain) sequence. Antigen specificity is unknown. These data are taken from a study of cytomegalovirus exposure and HLA in healthy donors. Study at large: In terms of ancestry, the Caucasian-associated cluster contained around 79% of the roughly 400 genotyped donors.

13 Jbeta primers and 60 Vbeta primers were used for the PCR. Sequenced by immunoSEQ multiplex PCR; TCRdb stores in-frame clones only, minus some. The sample yields over 200,000 clones, 75% to 80% seen once. Germline V CDR1 and CDR2: MNHEY, SVGAGI. Trimming removed 10 bases from V and 2 bases from J; junction bases left unmatched: 6. The CDR3 length is 13 residues. Whole-study findings and limits: Within a later analysis, the majority of CMV-associated TCR beta chains appeared HLA-restricted. A later analysis showed HLA-associated TCR beta chains outstripping equally common others in clonal expansion.

Sequencing was performed on PBMCs. The receptor's source is a male donor in good health and CMV-seronegative. The J gene is TRBJ2-7, the V gene TRBV6-5, with 9 bases aligning to TRBD2. DNA of the CDR3: TGTGCCACCAATAGCGGGGGAGCCTACGAGCAGTACTTC. Translation: CATNSGGAYEQYF.